Below are 19 T cell receptor beta chains sequenced from a single sample in a study of blood T cell repertoires in COVID-19. Some clones are missing from TCRdb's copy, which holds only in-frame ones; the method was immunoSEQ multiplex PCR. The sample shows roughly 86,000 clones, roughly 86% of them seen only once. The sequenced sample was peripheral blood. Receptor source: a middle-aged man with active or convalescent COVID-19.

This chain links TRBV28 with TRBJ1-5; D is uncertain. Germline CDR1 and CDR2: MDHEN and SYDVKM. This CDR3 has 14 residues. The V gene lost 1 base and the J gene lost 1 base, with 5 bases spanning the gap. The CDR3 DNA sequence: TGTGCCAGCAGTTTATTGGGCAGCAATCAGCCCCAGCATTTT. It codes for CASSLLGSNQPQHF.

This chain connects TRBV7-2 to TRBJ1-1; no definite D call. Trimming took off 4 bases at V and 4 bases at J, with 10 bases between the two ends. The CDR3 extends over 13 amino acids. From germline, CDR1 is SGHTA and CDR2 FQGNSA. In DNA, the CDR3 is TGTGCCAGCAGCTACCCGGGAGGCACTGAAGCTTTCTTT. Translated: CASSYPGGTEAFF.

V is TRBV29-1 and J is TRBJ2-3; TRBD2 matches at 7 bases. The J segment lost 5 bases and the V segment lost 1 base, leaving 3 bases of the junction unmatched. The CDR3 extends over 13 amino acids. Germline values: CDR1 SQVTM, CDR2 ANQGSEA. The CDR3 loop reads CSVEVGEGDTQYF. Written as DNA, the CDR3 is TGCAGCGTTGAAGTAGGGGAGGGAGATACGCAGTATTTT.

The gene calls are TRBV6-6 and TRBJ1-1; 10 nucleotides agree with TRBD1. J gave up 3 bases and V 3 bases, and 4 bases lay outside the gene matches. This CDR3 has 15 amino acids. The germline gives CDR1 MNHNY, CDR2 SVGAGI (reference sequence). DNA for the CDR3: TGTGCCAGCAGTTATTCGACAGGGGGCTACACTGAAGCTTTCTTT. Its protein is CASSYSTGGYTEAFF.

This sequence joins TRBV7-2 and TRBJ1-6; 9 bases line up with TRBD1. Per germline, CDR1 SGHTA and CDR2 FQGNSA. The V gene end was trimmed by 1 base and the J gene end by 10 bases; junction bases not matched to a gene: 2. This CDR3 contains 14 residues. The CDR3 sequence is CASSLGQGVSPLHF. For the CDR3, the DNA is TGTGCCAGCAGCTTAGGACAGGGGGTCTCACCCCTCCACTTT.

V usage is TRBV5-1 and J usage is TRBJ1-5, with no clear D. CDR3 size: 14 residues. The V gene's germline CDR1 is SGHRS and CDR2 YFSETQ. Trimming left V 4 bases short and J 7 bases short, with 15 bases between. CDR3 DNA: TGCGCCAGCAGCCATGAGGGATCGGGGCAGCCCCAGCATTTT. Protein: CASSHEGSGQPQHF.

The V gene is TRBV7-2, the J gene TRBJ1-5; D is possibly TRBD1 (5 bases). CDR3 length: 15 residues. CDR1 SGHTA and CDR2 FQGNSA come from the germline V gene. V was shortened by 4 bases and J by 1 base, with 11 bases between the two germline ends. The CDR3 loop reads CASSSHKGSNQPQHF. CDR3 DNA: TGTGCCAGCAGCTCTCATAAGGGGAGCAATCAGCCCCAGCATTTT.

The chain links TRBV4-3 to TRBJ1-3; a weak D match, TRBD1 (5 bases). Germline CDR1 LGHNA, CDR2 YSLEER. This CDR3 contains 17 residues. V was clipped by 0 bases and J by 0 bases, with 12 bases between them. In DNA, the CDR3 is TGCGCCAGCAGCCAAGAACCGGACACCATCTCTGGAAACACCATATATTTT. Its translation: CASSQEPDTISGNTIYF.

This chain uses TRBV7-9 with TRBJ2-1; D is possibly TRBD2 (6 bases). The V and J ends lost 3 bases and 6 bases respectively, with 9 bases between them. This CDR3 region has 13 residues. The germline CDR1 and CDR2 sequences are SEHNR and FQNEAQ (reference sequence). The CDR3 loop reads CASSLQGGNEQFF. The DNA of the CDR3 is TGTGCCAGCAGCTTGCAGGGAGGCAATGAGCAGTTCTTC.

There are a few counts of this clone. CDR3 protein: CASSWTATEAFF. The CDR3 DNA follows: TGTGCCAGCAGTTGGACAGCCACTGAAGCTTTCTTT. V is TRBV28 and J is TRBJ1-1, with D maybe TRBD1 (6 bases). Deletions cut 4 bases from V and 4 bases from J, with 7 bases between. The CDR3 consists of 12 residues. CDR1 MDHEN and CDR2 SYDVKM come from the germline V gene. Full variable domain (missing parts from reference TRBV28 and TRBJ1-1): DVKVTQSSRYLVKRTGEKVFLECVQDMDHENMFWYRQDPGLGLRLIYFSYDVKMKEKGDIPEGYSVSREKKERFSLILESASTNQTSMYLCASSWTATEAFFGQGTRLTVV.

V gene TRBV28 combines with J gene TRBJ1-5, with D perhaps TRBD1 (5 bases). This CDR3 contains 16 residues. Germline loops: CDR1 MDHEN, CDR2 SYDVKM. The V and J ends lost 1 base and 0 bases respectively, with 10 bases between them. The CDR3: CASSLYSGNSNQPQHF. In DNA form, the CDR3 reads TGTGCCAGCAGTTTATATTCAGGGAATAGCAATCAGCCCCAGCATTTT.

The CDR3 DNA reads as TGTGCCAGCAGCTCACAGGGTAATTACGAGCAGTACGTC. It translates to CASSSQGNYEQYV. The V and J genes are TRBV7-9 and TRBJ2-7; D is perhaps TRBD1 (6 bases). Per germline, CDR1 SEHNR and CDR2 FQNEAQ (reference sequence). The CDR3 is 13 amino acids. Deletions cut 4 bases from V and 4 bases from J, with 11 bases between.

The DNA for the CDR3 is TGTGCCAGCAGTTTAGTAGCTTTGACTGAAGCTTTCTTT. It encodes CASSLVALTEAFF. V gene TRBV27 combines with J gene TRBJ1-1; D remains ambiguous. With 2 bases removed from V and 5 bases from J, the gap between germline ends came to 9 bases. The CDR3 sequence is 13 residues long. Looked up from germline, CDR1 is MNHEY and CDR2 is SMNVEV (reference sequence).

This chain links TRBV5-4 with TRBJ2-1; TRBD2 aligns across 10 bases. V shed 4 bases and J 1 base; nucleotides not matched to a gene: 2. CDR1 and CDR2 from the germline V gene are SGHNT and YYREEE (reference sequence). The CDR3 has 15 amino acids. The CDR3 DNA reads TGTGCCAGCAGCCCTAGCGGGGGATCCTACAATGAGCAGTTCTTC. Its protein is CASSPSGGSYNEQFF. The full variable domain, in which reference TRBV5-4 and TRBJ2-1 provide the parts outside the CDR3, is ETGVTQSPTHLIKTRGQQVTLRCSSQSGHNTVSWYQQALGQGPQFIFQYYREEENGRGNFPPRFSGLQFPNYSSELNVNALELDDSALYLCASSPSGGSYNEQFFGPGTRLTVL.

The J gene is TRBJ2-5, the V gene TRBV4-2, with D maybe TRBD2 (6 bases). The CDR3 runs 17 residues. V was pared by 2 bases and J by 0 bases, with 16 bases between. The germline V gene encodes CDR1 LGHNA and CDR2 YNFKEQ. As DNA, the CDR3 is TGTGCCAGCAGCCAACATCGTGGGACTGGAGACCAAGAGACCCAGTACTTC. Amino acid sequence: CASSQHRGTGDQETQYF.

The rearrangement links TRBV5-4 to TRBJ1-6, with 7 bases that match TRBD1. V trimming: 4 bases; J trimming: 10 bases; junction bases outside the gene matches: 11. The CDR3 sequence is 15 residues long. Germline V gene sequence: CDR1 SGHNT, CDR2 YYREEE (reference sequence). The CDR3 protein is CASSRTGTVQSPLHF. DNA for the CDR3: TGTGCCAGCAGCCGCACCGGGACAGTGCAGTCACCCCTCCACTTT.

CDR3 residues: CASSPGAESGDTQYF. CDR3 sequence (DNA): TGTGCCAGCTCACCAGGGGCTGAATCTGGTGATACGCAGTATTTT. The chain recombines TRBV18 with TRBJ2-3, with D possibly matching TRBD1 (5 bases). Germline values: CDR1 KGHSH, CDR2 LQKENI. V was clipped by 2 bases and J by 6 bases, with 15 bases between them. This CDR3 contains 15 residues.

This chain connects TRBV24-1 to TRBJ2-2, with 11 bases fitting TRBD1. The V gene end was trimmed by 3 bases and the J gene end by 5 bases; junction bases not matched to a gene: 4. This CDR3 is 16 amino acids long. The germline gives CDR1 KGHDR, CDR2 SFDVKD. CDR3 bases: TGTGCCACCAGTGATGGGACAGGGGGTTCGACCGGGGAGCTGTTTTTT. Residues: CATSDGTGGSTGELFF.

This chain joins TRBV3-1 (or the pseudogene TRBV3-2) and TRBJ1-2; 12 bases match TRBD1. J was trimmed by 8 bases and V by 1 base; bases with no gene match: 11. This CDR3 is 17 amino acids long. Germline V lookup: CDR1 LGHDT, CDR2 YNNKEL (reference sequence). Here the CDR3 reads CASSQVYRDRGRVGYTF. CDR3 DNA: TGTGCCAGCAGCCAAGTATACCGGGACAGGGGGCGCGTGGGCTACACCTTC.